This T cell receptor (beta chain) was recovered during a study of regulatory T cells in long-lasting Graves disease. On the study more broadly: Graves' patients who were just diagnosed had used antithyroid drugs for under 3 months.

The J segment lost 2 bases and the V segment lost 7 bases, leaving 10 bases of the junction unmatched. The CDR3 runs to 15 residues. Germline V CDR1 and CDR2: SNHLY, FYNNEI. The time point: newly diagnosed GD, antithyroid drugs for less than 3 months. PBMC-extracted RNA yielded the TCR library. CDR3-region Arm-PCR and iRepertoire HTBI primers produced the TCR beta libraries. TCRdb ran MiXCR on the multiplex PCR reads and lists one entry per CDR3 protein. The table has about 240,000 distinct CDR3 sequences, just over 20% seen once. Study findings and constraints: Between persistent patients, a few thousand public clonotypes were shared, exceeding the roughly 920 shared between new patients. There were preferences for TRBV28, TRBJ1-2 and TRBJ2-5 in persistent disease. Persistent Graves' patients had lower TCR diversity than newly diagnosed ones.

This clonotype was seen repeatedly, ten times or more. The target antigen is unknown. The chain joins TRBV2 to TRBJ2-5; 7 bases fit TRBD1. Sequenced here: peripheral blood mononuclear cells (PBMCs), sampled at new diagnosis, from a patient treated with antithyroid drugs. This sequence originates from a female donor with Graves disease. The CDR3 bases are TGTGCCAGCACCCCCTCGAGGGGGCGTCAAGAGACCCAGTACTTC. This encodes CASTPSRGRQETQYF.